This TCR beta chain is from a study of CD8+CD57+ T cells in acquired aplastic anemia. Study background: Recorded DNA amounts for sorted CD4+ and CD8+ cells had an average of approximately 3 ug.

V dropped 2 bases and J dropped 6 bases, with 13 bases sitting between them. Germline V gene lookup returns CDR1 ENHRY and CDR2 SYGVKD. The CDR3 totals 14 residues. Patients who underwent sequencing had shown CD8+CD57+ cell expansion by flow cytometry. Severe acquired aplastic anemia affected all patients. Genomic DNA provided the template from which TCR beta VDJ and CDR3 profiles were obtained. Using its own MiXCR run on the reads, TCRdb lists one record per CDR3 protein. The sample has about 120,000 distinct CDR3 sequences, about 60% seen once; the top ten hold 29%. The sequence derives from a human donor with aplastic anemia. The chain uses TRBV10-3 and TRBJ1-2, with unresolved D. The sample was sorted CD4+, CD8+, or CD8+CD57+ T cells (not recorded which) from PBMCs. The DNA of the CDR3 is TGTGCCATCAGTGAGGTACCCGGACCTCATGGCTACACCTTC. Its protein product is CAISEVPGPHGYTF.